These 21 T cell receptor beta chains came from one sample sequenced in a study of post-analysis software for immune sequencing data. The study, taken as a whole, reports: TRBV5-6, TRBV5-1 and TRBV20-1 were among roughly five TRBV segments more frequent in patients than controls.

cDNA libraries of TCR beta carried unique molecular identifiers. One entry per CDR3 protein results from TCRdb running MiXCR on the PCR reads. Of around 500,000 distinct CDR3 sequences listed, around 36% are singletons. No antigens are known for them. Sequencing used blood. The receptors originated from a girl aged 2-17 years with multiple sclerosis.

CDR3 amino acids: CASSDPLGTSGGAGTGELFF. CDR3 DNA sequence: TGTGCCAGCAGTGATCCCCTCGGGACTAGCGGGGGGGCCGGCACCGGGGAGCTGTTTTTT. The rearrangement links TRBV25-1 to TRBJ2-2; TRBD2 aligns across 16 bases. This CDR3 region has 20 residues. V dropped 3 bases and J dropped 4; count of bases not matched to a gene: 11. CDR1 is MGHDK, CDR2 SYGVNS, per germline.

This chain uses TRBV7-2 with TRBJ2-2; D gene unclear. Germline loops: CDR1 SGHTA, CDR2 FQGNSA. V lost 0 bases and J lost 1, with 3 bases in between. CDR3 size: 14 residues. Here the CDR3 DNA reads TGTGCCAGCAGCTTAGCTCGGAACACCGGGGAGCTGTTTTTT. The encoded protein is CASSLARNTGELFF.

The CDR3, as DNA: TGTGCCAGCAGTGCTAAGCCAGGACAGGCTCACGAGCAGTACTTC. It encodes CASSAKPGQAHEQYF. J is TRBJ2-7 and V is TRBV25-1, with 7 nucleotides matching TRBD1. Germline CDR1 reads MGHDK; CDR2 reads SYGVNS. The CDR3 runs 15 residues. Germline trimming cut 4 bases from V and 5 bases from J; bases unmatched to any gene: 11.

The rearrangement links TRBV7-9 to TRBJ1-2, with D perhaps matching TRBD1 (6 bases). The CDR3 spans 16 residues. Trimming pared 3 bases from V and 0 bases from J, leaving 14 bases between. Looked up from germline, CDR1 is SEHNR and CDR2 is FQNEAQ (reference sequence). The CDR3 bases are TGTGCCAGCAGCTTCACAGGGAACCTAGCTAACTATGGCTACACCTTC. This sequence encodes CASSFTGNLANYGYTF.

In regard to this clonotype: A junction end diverges from the germline sequence, so it may reflect a read error. The rearrangement uses TRBV7-9 and TRBJ1-5; no firm D call. Germline V gene data show CDR1 as SEHNR and CDR2 as FQNEAQ (reference sequence). This CDR3 region has 16 residues. CDR3 DNA sequence: TGTGCCAGCAGCTTAGGGGCAGGTAGCCTCAATCGGCCCCAGCATTTT. Encoded protein: CASSLGAGSLNRPQHF. Based on the CDR3 plus reference TRBV7-9 and TRBJ1-5, the full variable domain is DTGVSQNPRHKITKRGQNVTFRCDPISEHNRLYWYRQTLGQGPEFLTYFQNEAQLEKSRLLSDRFSAERPKGSFSTLEIQRTEQGDSAMYLCASSLGAGSLNRPQHFGDGTRLSIL.

This clonotype occurred a few times. This chain uses TRBV5-1 with TRBJ2-3; TRBD2 matches 8 bases. This CDR3 has 14 residues. Germline trimming cut 6 bases from V and 2 bases from J; bases unmatched to any gene: 5. Looked up from germline, CDR1 is SGHRS and CDR2 is YFSETQ. CDR3 region: CASKDSGDTDTQYF. In nucleotides, the CDR3 is TGCGCCAGCAAGGATAGCGGGGACACAGATACGCAGTATTTT.

Worth noting for this clonotype: The junction departs from the called germline gene at one end, perhaps through a read error. V usage is TRBV6-1 and J usage is TRBJ2-1, with 10 bases aligning to TRBD2. The CDR3 totals 15 residues. CDR1 is MNHNS, CDR2 SASEGT, per germline. DNA for the CDR3: TGTACCAGCAGGACTCTAGCGGGGGCCTACAATGAGCAGTTCTTC. Amino acid sequence: CTSRTLAGAYNEQFF.

The chain carries TRBV12-3 or TRBV12-4 and TRBJ1-5; D is perhaps TRBD1 (5 bases). The CDR3 totals 14 residues. V lost 3 bases and J lost 9, with 15 bases in between. CDR3 in amino acids: CASSFSSGGAPQHF. The CDR3 bases are TGTGCCAGCAGTTTCAGTTCCGGGGGAGCGCCCCAGCATTTT.

This clonotype appeared a few times. The V call is TRBV6-1, the J call TRBJ1-5; no clear D gene. This CDR3 has 13 residues. Between the trimmed V and J ends, which lost 2 bases and 3 bases, there was a span of 5 bases. Germline V CDR1 and CDR2: MNHNS, SASEGT. The CDR3 sequence: CASSELVNQPQHF. In DNA form, the CDR3 reads TGTGCCAGCAGTGAACTGGTCAATCAGCCCCAGCATTTT.

The CDR3 coding sequence is TGTGCCAGCAGCTTGAACGAGAATAGCAATCAGCCCCAGCATTTT. It encodes CASSLNENSNQPQHF. The chain is built from TRBV7-9 and TRBJ1-5; D gene ambiguous. The CDR3 is 15 residues long. The V gene's germline CDR1 is SEHNR and CDR2 FQNEAQ (reference sequence). V lost 3 bases to trimming and J lost 0 bases, with 9 bases between them.

This chain joins TRBV7-2 and TRBJ2-1; TRBD1 is a possible D gene (5 bases). Trimming stripped 5 bases from V and 2 bases from J, with 10 bases between. Germline CDR1 SGHTA, CDR2 FQGNSA. The CDR3 extends over 14 amino acids. CDR3 sequence reads: CASSPGNAYNEQFF. Here the CDR3 DNA reads TGTGCCAGCAGCCCAGGGAATGCCTACAATGAGCAGTTCTTC.

This chain joins TRBV6-5 and TRBJ1-2; D ambiguous. V dropped 4 bases and J dropped 4 bases, with 13 bases sitting between them. The CDR3 runs to 14 residues. Germline CDR1 MNHEY, CDR2 SVGAGI. In DNA, the CDR3 is TGTGCCAGCAGTTGGCAGGATGGAGGCTATGGCTACACCTTC. It is translated as CASSWQDGGYGYTF.

The chain links TRBV15 to TRBJ2-5; D remains unclear. With the DNA end fitting TRBJ2-7 better, the J assignment may be wrong. Germline CDR1 LNHNV, CDR2 YYDKDF (reference sequence). This CDR3 spans 13 amino acids. CDR3 amino acids: CATSRSGRNEQYF. CDR3 bases: TGTGCCACCAGCAGATCCGGACGGAACGAGCAGTACTTC.

This clonotype showed up just a few times. The V call is TRBV6-2 or TRBV6-3, the J call TRBJ1-2; no definite D call. V was pared by 2 bases and J by 1 base, with 14 bases between. Germline lookup yields CDR1 MNHEY and CDR2 SVGEGT. This CDR3 contains 16 residues. CDR3 DNA: TGTGCCAGCAGTTACGATGGGAGGCTCGTTAACTATGGCTACACCTTC. Translation gives CASSYDGRLVNYGYTF.

This clonotype was seen only a few times. The CDR3: CSAHTGFEQYF. The CDR3, as DNA: TGCAGTGCGCATACAGGGTTCGAGCAGTACTTC. The chain employs TRBV20-1 and TRBJ2-4; D perhaps matches TRBD1 (6 bases). The end of the DNA is better explained by TRBJ2-7, so the J call may be wrong. The CDR3 length is 11 residues. CDR1 and CDR2 (germline): DFQATT, SNEGSKA (reference sequence).

This clonotype showed up just once. V gene TRBV15 combines with J gene TRBJ1-5; 7 bases line up with TRBD1. With 1 base clipped from V and 6 bases from J, the junction kept 9 bases outside the gene matches. CDR1 LNHNV and CDR2 YYDKDF come from the germline V gene (reference sequence). The CDR3 totals 16 residues. DNA for the CDR3: TGTGCCACCAGCAGAGGAACAGGGGAGATTATTCAGCCCCAGCATTTT. It translates to CATSRGTGEIIQPQHF.

The V gene is TRBV25-1, the J gene TRBJ1-1; maybe TRBD1 (6 bases). This CDR3 contains 13 residues. The V gene's germline CDR1 is MGHDK and CDR2 SYGVNS. V lost 6 bases and J 5 bases, leaving 13 bases between the germline ends. The CDR3: CASSDTGRTEAFF. CDR3 sequence (DNA): TGTGCCAGCAGCGATACAGGGAGGACTGAAGCTTTCTTT.

This clonotype was detected only a few times. The chain recombines TRBV5-1 with TRBJ2-5; D uncertain. Looked up from germline, CDR1 is SGHRS and CDR2 is YFSETQ. This CDR3 is built from 14 residues. Deletions cut 4 bases from V and 5 bases from J, with 15 bases between. CDR3 protein: CASSPGGVRETQYF. The CDR3 coding sequence is TGCGCCAGCAGCCCAGGTGGGGTGAGGGAGACCCAGTACTTC.

This clonotype turned up a few times. This chain joins TRBV21-1 and TRBJ1-5; the DNA was not compared with TRBD1, the D call given in the table. TRBV21-1 counts as a pseudogene. The CDR3 is 13 amino acids. The CDR3 nucleotides are TGTGCCAGCCCCCTGGGGAGCAATCGGCCCCAGCATTTT. Protein sequence: CASPLGSNRPQHF.

The V and J genes are TRBV7-9 and TRBJ1-5; the match to TRBD1 covers 7 bases. Germline assignment: CDR1 SEHNR and CDR2 FQNEAQ (reference sequence). The CDR3 consists of 13 residues. The junction had 6 bases not matched to a gene; V was cut back by 5 bases and J by 8 bases. As DNA, the CDR3 is TGTGCCAGCAGCGACACAGGGGTCGAGCCCCAGCATTTT. Residues: CASSDTGVEPQHF.

This chain connects TRBV7-8 to TRBJ2-2; D unclear. Germline lookup yields CDR1 SGHVS and CDR2 FQNEAQ. V lost 10 bases to trimming and J lost 6 bases, with 0 bases between them. The CDR3 has 8 amino acids. The CDR3 loop is CATGELFF. The CDR3 DNA follows: TGTGCCACCGGGGAGCTGTTTTTT.